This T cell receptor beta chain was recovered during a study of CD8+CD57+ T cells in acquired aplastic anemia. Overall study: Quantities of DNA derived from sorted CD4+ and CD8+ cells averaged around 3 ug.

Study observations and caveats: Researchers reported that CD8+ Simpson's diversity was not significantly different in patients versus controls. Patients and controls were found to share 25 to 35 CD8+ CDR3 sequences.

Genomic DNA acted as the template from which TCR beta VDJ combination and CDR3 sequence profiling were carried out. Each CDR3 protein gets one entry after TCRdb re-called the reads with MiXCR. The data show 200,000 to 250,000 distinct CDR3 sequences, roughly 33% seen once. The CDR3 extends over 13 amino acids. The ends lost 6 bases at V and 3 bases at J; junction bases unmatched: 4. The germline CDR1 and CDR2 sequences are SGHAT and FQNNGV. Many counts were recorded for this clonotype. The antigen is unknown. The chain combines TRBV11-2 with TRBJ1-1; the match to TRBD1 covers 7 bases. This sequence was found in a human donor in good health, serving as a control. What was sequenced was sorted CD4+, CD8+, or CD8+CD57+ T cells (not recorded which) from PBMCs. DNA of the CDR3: TGTGCCAGCAGGAAAACAGGGGACACTGAAGCTTTCTTT. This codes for CASRKTGDTEAFF.